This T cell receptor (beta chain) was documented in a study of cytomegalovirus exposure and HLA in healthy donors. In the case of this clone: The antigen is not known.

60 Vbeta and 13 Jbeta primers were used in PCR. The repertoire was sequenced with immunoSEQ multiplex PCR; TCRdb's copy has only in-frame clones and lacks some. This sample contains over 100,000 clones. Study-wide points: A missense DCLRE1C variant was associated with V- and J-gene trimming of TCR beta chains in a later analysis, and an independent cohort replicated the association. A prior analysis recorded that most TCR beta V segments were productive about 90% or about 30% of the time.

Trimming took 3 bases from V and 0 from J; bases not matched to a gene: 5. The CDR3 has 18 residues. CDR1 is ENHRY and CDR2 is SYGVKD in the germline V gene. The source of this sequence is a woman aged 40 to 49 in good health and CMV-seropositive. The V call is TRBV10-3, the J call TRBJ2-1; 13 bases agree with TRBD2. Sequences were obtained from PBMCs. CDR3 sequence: CAISDSTSGRISYNEQFF. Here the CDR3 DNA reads TGTGCCATCAGTGATTCGACTAGCGGGAGGATCTCCTACAATGAGCAGTTCTTC.